This T cell receptor (beta chain) was obtained from a study of blood T cell repertoires in COVID-19. Study-level background: The United States, Italy and Spain provided the acute and convalescent COVID-19 samples. The cDNA or gDNA used as material had been derived from T cells, B-cell-depleted T cells, or PBMCs.

Per the original data handling: Estimates of nucleated cell counts were drawn from the amplification of reference gene primers. The assay was immunoSEQ multiplex PCR, and TCRdb's table has in-frame clones only and misses some. Clone size and the V and J calls come from that table; the DNA yielded D and trimming. The data show more than 95,000 clones, about 86% seen once. The CDR3 is made up of 12 amino acids. Germline CDR1 and CDR2: SNHLY and FYNNEI. After removal of 2 bases from V and 14 bases from J, the junction contained 6 bases not matched to a gene. The receptor's source is an older man with active or convalescent COVID-19. The sample was peripheral blood. The V call is TRBV2, the J call TRBJ2-3, with TRBD1 identical over 8 bases. CDR3 sequence (DNA): TGTGCCAGCAGTGAACAAGGACAGGGTCCGTATTTT. Protein sequence: CASSEQGQGPYF.